The rows below give T cell receptor beta chains drawn from one sample of a study of preoperative IRX-2 immunotherapy in early breast cancer. The method was immunoSEQ multiplex PCR; TCRdb's version includes in-frame clones alone and lacks a portion of them. The sample records 43,000 or so clones, less than 95% being singletons. Sequenced here: tumor tissue, sampled after IRX-2 immunotherapy. The receptors stem from a human donor with breast cancer. The CDR3 runs from the conserved cysteine through the conserved F or W. D genes are given only for firm matches. The size field is filled for only some rows; it gives once, few, many or a size class.

j_call d_call clone_size v_call cdr3_nt cdr3_aa
TRBJ2-5 - - TRBV4-2 TGTGCCAGCAGTCCGTTAGGGTGGGGCCCGATGCGGACCCAGTACTTC CASSPLGWGPMRTQYF
TRBJ1-1 - - TRBV7-2 TGTGCCAGCAGCTCCCTGCCCGACAGGAAAGGTGAAGCTTTCTTT CASSSLPDRKGEAFF
TRBJ2-7 TRBD2 - TRBV18 TGTGCCAGCTCACAATACGGGAAGCGGGGCGAGCAGTACTTC CASSQYGKRGEQYF
TRBJ2-3 TRBD2 - TRBV5-1 TGCGCCAGCAGCTTGGGGACTAGCGGATCAGATACGCAGTATTTT CASSLGTSGSDTQYF
TRBJ2-4 - - TRBV28 TGTGCCAGCAGTTTTGGGAACCCCCCCAAAAACATTCAGTACTTC CASSFGNPPKNIQYF
TRBJ2-4 - - TRBV5-1 TGCGCCAGCTCGGGGGGCGGAGGTCAGTACTTC CASSGGGGQYF
TRBJ2-5 TRBD2 - TRBV19 TGTGCCAGTAGTACCGGACTAGCGGGGGGGCTGGGAGAGACCCAGTACTTC CASSTGLAGGLGETQYF
TRBJ2-1 - once TRBV30 TGTGCCTGGAGTGTACTTAAAGGTAGAGAGCAGTTCTTC CAWSVLKGREQFF
TRBJ2-5 - - TRBV10-3 TGTGCCATCAGTGAGCCGGGGACACTCCAAGAGACCCAGTACTTC CAISEPGTLQETQYF
TRBJ1-2 - once TRBV6-5 TGTGCCAGCAGTGGACCCGGCTATGGCTACACCTTC CASSGPGYGYTF
TRBJ1-6 TRBD1 - TRBV5-1 TGCGCCAGCAGCTTCCGTCCGCAGGGACAGTCCTATAATTCACCCCTCCACTTT CASSFRPQGQSYNSPLHF
TRBJ2-2 - - TRBV28 TGTGCCAGCAGCCTAACAACGAACACCGGGGAGCTGTTTTTT CASSLTTNTGELFF
TRBJ2-1 - - TRBV18 TGTGCCAGCTCTCCCTCTCGGGGTTACAATGAGCAGTTCTTC CASSPSRGYNEQFF
TRBJ2-1 TRBD1 - TRBV7-3 TGTGCCAGCAGCCTACAGGGGACCTACAATGAGCAGTTCTTC CASSLQGTYNEQFF
TRBJ1-1 TRBD1 - TRBV28 TGTGCCAGCAGCCAACCGGGACAGGGGTTAAACACTGAAGCTTTCTTT CASSQPGQGLNTEAFF
TRBJ1-2 - - TRBV28 TGTGCCAGCAGTTTGAACCAGCTTTTCTATGGCTACACCTTC CASSLNQLFYGYTF
TRBJ1-1 - - TRBV5-1 TGCGCCAGCAGCGCTGCCCCCCGTGATATGACTTTCTTT CASSAAPRDMTFF
TRBJ1-4 - - TRBV5-5 TGTGCCAGCAGCCAATCCTGGGGGCTGGTTAATGAAAAACTGTTTTTT CASSQSWGLVNEKLFF
TRBJ1-4 - - TRBV11-2 TGTGCCAGCAGCTGGGGCACGCGGTATGAAAAACTGTTTTTT CASSWGTRYEKLFF
TRBJ1-5 TRBD1 - TRBV28 TGTGCCAGCAGTCCTGGGGGACAGGGCTTCAATCAGCCCCAGCATTTT CASSPGGQGFNQPQHF
TRBJ2-7 - - TRBV5-1 TGCGCCAGCAGCCAAGTCAGGGGCCGAGAGCAGTACTTC CASSQVRGREQYF
TRBJ2-3 - - TRBV18 TGTGCCAGCTCACATACTAGCACAGATACGCAGTATTTT CASSHTSTDTQYF
TRBJ1-4 TRBD1 - TRBV7-2 TGTGCCAGCAGGAGTACAGGGGTAGGCGAAAAACTGTTTTTT CASRSTGVGEKLFF
TRBJ1-5 - - TRBV7-2 TGTGCCAGCAGCTTCGTTAGGGGGGGCAATCAGCCCCAGCATTTT CASSFVRGGNQPQHF
TRBJ1-6 - - TRBV7-9 TGTGCCAGCAGCTTAGTCGACGCCCTCCACTTT CASSLVDALHF
TRBJ2-3 TRBD2 - TRBV6-1 TGTGCCAGCGGGCTAGCGGAAGCTAGCACAGATACGCAGTATTTT CASGLAEASTDTQYF
TRBJ2-1 - once TRBV4-3 TGCGCCAGCAGCGGACCCCTCGGCAGGGGACTGAATGAGCAGTTCTTC CASSGPLGRGLNEQFF
TRBJ1-6 - - TRBV5-8 TGTGCCAGCAGCTTTAAGGACTTTAATTCACCCCTCCACTTT CASSFKDFNSPLHF
TRBJ2-7 - - TRBV11-2 TGTGCCAGCAGCTTAGATCGGCAGGGAATCTACGAGCAGTACTTC CASSLDRQGIYEQYF
TRBJ1-5 - - TRBV27 TGTGCCACCGGGAGCCTTAGCAATCAGCCCCAGCATTTT CATGSLSNQPQHF
TRBJ2-3 - - TRBV6-5 TGTGCCAGCACCGAGGGTAGCACAGATACGCAGTATTTT CASTEGSTDTQYF
TRBJ1-2 - - TRBV28 TGTGCCAGCAGTTTGAGGTCCTATGGCTACACCTTC CASSLRSYGYTF
TRBJ1-2 - - TRBV6-6 TGTGCCAGCAGTTACTCCCCGGGTTACTATGGCTACACCTTC CASSYSPGYYGYTF
TRBJ1-5 TRBD1 - TRBV15 TGTGCCACCGGGGACAGGGGGCGATATCAGCCCCAGCATTTT CATGDRGRYQPQHF
TRBJ2-7 TRBD1 - TRBV5-1 TGCGCCAGCAGCCGTCGGACAGGGGTAAACGAGCAGTACTTC CASSRRTGVNEQYF
TRBJ2-1 - - TRBV28 TGTGCCAGCATACAAGCGGGACATGCGGATGAGCAGTTCTTC CASIQAGHADEQFF
TRBJ1-2 - - TRBV6-1 TGTGCCAGCCTCCTCGGCCCGAGCAGGTATGGCTACACCTTC CASLLGPSRYGYTF
TRBJ2-1 TRBD2 - TRBV18 TGTGCCAGCTCACCCCTCGGACTAGACGGCAATGAGCAGTTCTTC CASSPLGLDGNEQFF
TRBJ2-7 TRBD2 - TRBV4-1 TGCGCCAGCAGCCATAGACTAGCGGGAGAAGTCGGCTACGAGCAGTACTTC CASSHRLAGEVGYEQYF
TRBJ1-2 - - TRBV10-1 TGCGCCAGCACTGGTTCGTGTCCAAACTATGGCTACACCTTC CASTGSCPNYGYTF